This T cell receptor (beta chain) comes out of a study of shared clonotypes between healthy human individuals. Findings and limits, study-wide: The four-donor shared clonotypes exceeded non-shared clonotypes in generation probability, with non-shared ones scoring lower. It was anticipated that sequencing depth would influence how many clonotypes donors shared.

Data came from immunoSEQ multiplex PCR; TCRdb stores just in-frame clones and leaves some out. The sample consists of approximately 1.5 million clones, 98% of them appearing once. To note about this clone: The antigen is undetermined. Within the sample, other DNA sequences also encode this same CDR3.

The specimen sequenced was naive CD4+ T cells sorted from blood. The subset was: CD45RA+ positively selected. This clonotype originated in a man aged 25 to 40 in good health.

CDR3 nucleotides: TGCGCCAGCAGCTTGGCCCCGGGCAGCCCGTACGAGCAGTACTTC. Encoded protein: CASSLAPGSPYEQYF. This chain uses TRBV5-1 with TRBJ2-7; D unresolved. Germline V gives CDR1 SGHRS, CDR2 YFSETQ. This CDR3 has 15 amino acids. Trimming pared 0 bases from V and 4 bases from J, leaving 14 bases between.